This TCR beta chain was observed in a study of blood T cell repertoires in COVID-19. Background on the study: Some COVID-19 samples were acute and others convalescent; all came from the United States, Italy and Spain. Sources were T cells, B-cell-depleted T cells, or PBMCs; the material itself was cDNA or gDNA.

The V end was cut by 2 bases, the J end by 4 bases, with 8 bases between. The length of the CDR3 is 13 residues. CDR1 is MRHNA and CDR2 is SNTAGT in the germline V gene. In the authors' methods: Nucleated cell counts were estimated from reference gene primer amplification. Profiled with immunoSEQ multiplex PCR; TCRdb holds only in-frame clones, not every one. V and J calls and clone size come straight from that table; D and trimming were deduced from the DNA. The sample includes 160,000 or so clones, 80% to 90% of them seen just once. The sequenced sample consisted of peripheral blood. The clonotype was recovered from a man in his sixties with acute or convalescent COVID-19. The chain is built from TRBV6-4 and TRBJ1-2; D gene uncertain. CDR3 in DNA: TGTGCCAGCAGTGACGAACTCGGCTATGGCTACACCTTC. Amino acid sequence: CASSDELGYGYTF.